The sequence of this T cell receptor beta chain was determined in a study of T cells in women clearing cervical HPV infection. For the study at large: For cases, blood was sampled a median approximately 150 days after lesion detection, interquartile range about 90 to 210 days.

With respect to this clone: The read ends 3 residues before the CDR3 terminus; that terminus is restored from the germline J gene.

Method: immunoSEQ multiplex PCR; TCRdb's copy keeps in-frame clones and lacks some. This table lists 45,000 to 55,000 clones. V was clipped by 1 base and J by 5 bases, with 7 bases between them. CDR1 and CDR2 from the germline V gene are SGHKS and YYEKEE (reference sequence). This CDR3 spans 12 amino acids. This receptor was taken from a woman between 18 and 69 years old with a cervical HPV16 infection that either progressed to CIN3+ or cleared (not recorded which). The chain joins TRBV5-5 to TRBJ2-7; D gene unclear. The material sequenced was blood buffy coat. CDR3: CASSLSLHEQYF. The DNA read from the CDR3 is TGTGCCAGCAGCTTGTCACTCCACGAG. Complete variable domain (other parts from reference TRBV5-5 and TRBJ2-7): DAGVTQSPTHLIKTRGQQVTLRCSPISGHKSVSWYQQVLGQGPQFIFQYYEKEERGRGNFPDRFSARQFPNYSSELNVNALLLGDSALYLCASSLSLHEQYFGPGTRLTVT.